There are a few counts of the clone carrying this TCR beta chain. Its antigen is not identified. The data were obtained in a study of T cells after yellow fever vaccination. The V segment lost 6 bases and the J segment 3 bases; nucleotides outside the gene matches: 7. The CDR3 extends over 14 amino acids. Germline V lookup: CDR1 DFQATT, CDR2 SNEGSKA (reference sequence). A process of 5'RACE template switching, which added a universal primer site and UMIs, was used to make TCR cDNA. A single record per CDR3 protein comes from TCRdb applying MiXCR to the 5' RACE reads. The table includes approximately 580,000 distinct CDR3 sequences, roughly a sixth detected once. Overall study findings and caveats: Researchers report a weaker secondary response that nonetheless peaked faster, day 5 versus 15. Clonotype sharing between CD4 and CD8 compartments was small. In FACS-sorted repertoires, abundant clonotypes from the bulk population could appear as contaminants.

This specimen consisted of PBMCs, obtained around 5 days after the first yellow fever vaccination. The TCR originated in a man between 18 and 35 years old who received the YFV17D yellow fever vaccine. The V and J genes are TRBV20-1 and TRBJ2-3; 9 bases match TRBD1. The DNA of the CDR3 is TGCAGTGCACCGACAGGGGGTTTGACAGATACGCAGTATTTT. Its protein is CSAPTGGLTDTQYF.